Below are 15 T cell receptor beta chains sequenced from a single sample in a study of blood T cell repertoires in COVID-19. The protocol was immunoSEQ multiplex PCR, while the TCRdb copy is restricted to in-frame clones and leaves out a portion. The table has around 56,000 clones, more than 70% seen once. The sequenced sample consisted of peripheral blood. The receptor set was obtained from a man aged 55 to 69 with active or convalescent COVID-19.

V gene TRBV10-3 combines with J gene TRBJ1-2; 7 bases map to TRBD1. V lost 2 bases and J lost 4; bases outside the gene matches: 10. Germline V CDR1 and CDR2: ENHRY, SYGVKD. The CDR3 loop spans 16 amino acids. CDR3 DNA sequence: TGTGCCATCAGTGAGGGGGACAGCGGGCCCGTCTATGGCTACACCTTC. Protein product: CAISEGDSGPVYGYTF.

The V gene is TRBV10-2, the J gene TRBJ2-5, with TRBD2 matching 13 bases. The CDR3 covers 15 residues. V gave up 5 bases and J gave up 5 bases; unmatched junction bases: 5. CDR1 and CDR2 from the germline V gene are WSHSY and SAAADI. The CDR3 reads CASSTSGRAWETQYF. CDR3 nucleotides: TGCGCCAGCAGTACTAGCGGGAGGGCCTGGGAGACCCAGTACTTC.

The V call is TRBV4-1, the J call TRBJ1-5, with 7 nucleotides matching TRBD1. Looked up from germline, CDR1 is MGHRA and CDR2 is YSYEKL. The CDR3 runs 15 residues. The V gene end was trimmed by 0 bases and the J gene end by 2 bases; junction bases not matched to a gene: 1. The DNA for the CDR3 is TGCGCCAGCAGCCAAGAAACAGGGGGCAATCAGCCCCAGCATTTT. It yields the protein CASSQETGGNQPQHF.

V is TRBV7-2 and J is TRBJ1-5; TRBD1 aligns across 9 bases. Germline V CDR1 and CDR2: SGHTA, FQGNSA. The CDR3 consists of 13 residues. J lost 5 bases, V lost 6 bases, and 2 bases had no gene match. The CDR3 loop reads CASSWTGDQPQHF. CDR3 nucleotides: TGTGCCAGCAGTTGGACAGGGGATCAGCCCCAGCATTTT.

This clone was seen a single time. The rearrangement links TRBV6-1 to TRBJ2-2; TRBD2 matches at 8 bases. Germline values: CDR1 MNHNS, CDR2 SASEGT. The ends lost 1 base at V and 6 bases at J; junction bases unmatched: 10. This CDR3 contains 17 residues. DNA for the CDR3: TGTGCCAGCAGTGAAGAACCGGGACTAGTAAGCGCCGGGGAGCTGTTTTTT. Translating it yields CASSEEPGLVSAGELFF.

V and J are TRBV2 and TRBJ2-7; TRBD2 agrees at 12 bases. CDR1 is SNHLY and CDR2 is FYNNEI in the germline V gene. The J segment lost 5 bases and the V segment lost 2 bases, leaving 7 bases of the junction unmatched. This CDR3 is 16 amino acids long. CDR3 amino acids: CASSEIRTSGKNEQYF. For the CDR3, the DNA is TGTGCCAGCAGTGAAATTAGGACTAGCGGGAAGAACGAGCAGTACTTC.

The chain uses TRBV10-1 and TRBJ1-5, with a possible D match to TRBD1 (5 bases). Germline V gives CDR1 WNHNN, CDR2 SYGVQD (reference sequence). This CDR3 has 13 residues. Between the trimmed V and J ends, which lost 4 bases and 3 bases, there was a span of 7 bases. The DNA of the CDR3 is TGCGCCAGCAGTGGCAGGGCCAATCAGCCCCAGCATTTT. It is translated as CASSGRANQPQHF.

This clone has only a few counts. This chain joins TRBV6-1 and TRBJ1-5; no firm D call. Looked up from germline, CDR1 is MNHNS and CDR2 is SASEGT. With 3 bases removed from V and 0 bases from J, the gap between germline ends came to 9 bases. The CDR3 is 15 residues long. The chain's CDR3 is CASSDRGYSNQPQHF. The CDR3 bases are TGTGCCAGCAGTGACCGCGGATATAGCAATCAGCCCCAGCATTTT.

This chain links TRBV6-5 with TRBJ2-1, with TRBD2 matching 8 bases. The CDR3 spans 12 residues. CDR1 is MNHEY and CDR2 is SVGAGI in the germline V gene. V gave up 5 bases and J gave up 10 bases; unmatched junction bases: 4. The CDR3 region has the DNA TGTGCCAGCAGTCACCGGGAGGGGGAGCAGTTCTTC. It is translated as CASSHREGEQFF.

The chain joins TRBV7-7 to TRBJ2-5; D is possibly TRBD2 (6 bases). CDR3 length equals 15 residues. V lost 3 bases and J 0 bases, leaving 11 bases between the germline ends. Germline CDR1 and CDR2: SSHAT and FNYEAQ (reference sequence). Here the CDR3 DNA reads TGTGCCAGCAGCTTCAGCGGGCCGTACCAAGAGACCCAGTACTTC. Amino acid sequence: CASSFSGPYQETQYF.

The chain carries TRBV7-8 and TRBJ2-2; TRBD1 matches 7 bases. Looked up from germline, CDR1 is SGHVS and CDR2 is FQNEAQ. The V gene end was trimmed by 5 bases and the J gene end by 6 bases; junction bases not matched to a gene: 6. The CDR3 is 14 residues long. The CDR3 region is CASSVTGFAGELFF. The CDR3 region has the DNA TGTGCCAGCAGCGTGACAGGGTTCGCCGGGGAGCTGTTTTTT.

The gene calls are TRBV5-1 and TRBJ1-2; D remains ambiguous. The ends were cut back, 5 bases at V and 2 bases at J, with 13 bases in the middle. There are 14 residues in the CDR3. Germline V CDR1 and CDR2: SGHRS, YFSETQ. CDR3 region: CASRPQIENYGYTF. In DNA, the CDR3 is TGCGCCAGCAGACCACAGATTGAGAACTATGGCTACACCTTC.

V and J are TRBV5-1 and TRBJ1-4, with D possibly matching TRBD1 (6 bases). Between the trimmed V and J ends, which lost 4 bases and 4 bases, there was a span of 14 bases. In germline, CDR1 is SGHRS, CDR2 YFSETQ. The CDR3 runs to 15 residues. The CDR3 DNA reads as TGCGCCAGCAGCACACCAGGGGCTGGTAATGAAAAACTGTTTTTT. Protein sequence: CASSTPGAGNEKLFF.

The chain uses TRBV19 and TRBJ2-7; 7 bases align to TRBD1. The germline V gene encodes CDR1 LNHDA and CDR2 SQIVND (reference sequence). The CDR3 extends over 12 amino acids. The V segment lost 6 bases and the J segment 3 bases; nucleotides outside the gene matches: 2. CDR3 residues: CASRQGNYEQYF. CDR3 coding DNA: TGTGCCAGTAGACAGGGGAACTACGAGCAGTACTTC.

This clone has only one observation. The chain carries TRBV2 and TRBJ2-6; tentative D call: TRBD2 (6 bases). This CDR3 has 13 residues. Germline V gives CDR1 SNHLY, CDR2 FYNNEI. The ends were cut back, 9 bases at V and 1 base at J, with 7 bases in the middle. The CDR3 sequence is CASGTSGANVLTF. CDR3 nucleotide sequence: TGTGCCAGTGGGACTTCTGGGGCCAACGTCCTGACTTTC.